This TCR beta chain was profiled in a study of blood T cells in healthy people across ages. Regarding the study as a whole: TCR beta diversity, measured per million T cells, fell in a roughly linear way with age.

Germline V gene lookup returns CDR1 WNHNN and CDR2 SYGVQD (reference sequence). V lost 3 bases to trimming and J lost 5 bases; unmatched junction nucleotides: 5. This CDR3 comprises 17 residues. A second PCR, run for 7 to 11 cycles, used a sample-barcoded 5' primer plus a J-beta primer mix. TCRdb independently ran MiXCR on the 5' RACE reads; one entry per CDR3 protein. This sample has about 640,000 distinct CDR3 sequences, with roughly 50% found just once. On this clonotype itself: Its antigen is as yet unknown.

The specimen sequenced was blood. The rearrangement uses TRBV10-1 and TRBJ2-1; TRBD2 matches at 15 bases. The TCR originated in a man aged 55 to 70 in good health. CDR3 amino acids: CASSDPGLAGGHNEQFF. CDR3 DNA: TGCGCCAGCAGTGACCCGGGACTAGCGGGGGGACACAATGAGCAGTTCTTC.